The T cell receptor beta chain described here comes from a study of vaccination and CD4 T cells after COVID-19 (dated by TCRdb to the early 2020s). Study-level background: Every convalescent patient had a positive nasal swab PCR test for SARS-CoV-2, with mild disease in nine patients and severe disease in one. Participants got two doses of the Pfizer-BioNTech BNT162b2 vaccine (n=8) or two doses of the Moderna mRNA-1273 vaccine (n=2). Post-COVID blood samples from convalescent patients were collected a median of roughly 100 days after diagnosis, with a range of roughly 35 to 180 days. Overlapping spike peptide pools from SARS-CoV-2 and from the common cold coronaviruses HCoV-NL63, HCoV-OC43 and HCoV-229E were used as culture stimuli. In around 9 COVID-19 convalescent patients and a handful of infection-naive healthy vaccine recipients, researchers compared the spike-specific CD4+ TCR repertoire from before mRNA vaccination with the repertoire from after. In control cultures, a CEFX viral epitope pool was used as positive control, an HIV-1 Nef peptide pool was used as negative control, or no peptide was added. In the convalescent cohort there were six males and four females, among whom were two Hispanic individuals, seven Caucasians, two Asians and one multiracial person. The time from the second vaccine dose to post-vaccine blood sampling had a median of roughly 70 days and ranged from about 12 to 250 days. Here is what the overall study found, with its caveats: The study included relatively few convalescent patients and did not analyze early timepoints after natural infection. Of the vaccine-specific clones in convalescent patients, 304 of 307, or nearly all, reacted only to SARS-CoV-2 spike and did not cross-react with common cold coronaviruses. Although the median number of SARS-CoV-2-reactive clonotypes went up from roughly 22 after infection to some 40 after vaccination, the increase was not significant. Among convalescent patients, a median about 87% of the SARS-CoV-2-reactive clones seen after vaccination appeared only after vaccination, which suggests priming specific to the vaccine.

In regard to this clonotype: Its recognized antigen is unknown. Base qualities are not provided; no much larger clone lies one nucleotide away.

The treatment or condition tag for this specimen amounts to: approximately nine-day PBMC culture with coronavirus spike peptide pools or control peptides (ViraFEST assay). The ViraFEST assay, used in the study, expanded antigen-specific T cells with peptide pools and then identified the expanded clonotypes through TCR sequencing. The positive SARS-CoV-2 PCR tests of the convalescent patients were dated from March to December 2020, before the Alpha, Beta and Delta variants emerged in the United States. Each well held fewer than 2.5 million PBMCs cultured with roughly 10 ug/ml peptide pools in IMDM containing roughly 5% human AB serum and roughly 9 IU/ml IL-2. On days 3 and 7, half of the culture medium was replaced with fresh IL-2-containing medium. After around 11 days of culture, CD4+ T cells were isolated by negative selection using the EasySep CD4+ T cell isolation kit. Ficoll-Paque Plus gradient centrifugation was used to isolate PBMCs from whole blood, and the isolated PBMCs were then either used fresh or cryopreserved at -140C. Culture conditions were generally each tested in triplicate wells.

Libraries came from PCR. TCR sequencing of DNA from cultured CD4+ T cells used the Oncomine TCR Beta short-read assay at the Johns Hopkins FTIC core. Genomic DNA was extracted from the cultured CD4+ T cells with the QIAamp micro DNA kit. Oncomine TCR Beta libraries from cultured CD4+ T cells were pooled using unique dual indexes and sequenced on an Illumina iSeq 100. In the paper's pipeline: Non-productive sequences were filtered out, and CDR3s that did not start with C, did not end with F or W, or were shorter than 7 amino acids were discarded. Antigen-specific clonotypes were identified using the MANAFEST web application through comparison of peptide-stimulated wells with reference and other culture wells. To be called positive, a clone needed an FDR below 0.05, an odds ratio above 5, and a productive frequency above 0.1% in at least two of three replicate wells. A clonotype counted as cross-reactive if it showed significant expansion both in the SARS-CoV-2 spike wells and in at least one common cold coronavirus spike condition. Using R version 3.6.1, CDR3 homology was evaluated through Levenshtein distances (stringdist) along with unrooted phylogenetic trees (ape). TCRdb reprocessing: public reads trimmed at Q25 with fastp, clones called with MiXCR, in-frame beta chains kept. CDR3 protein sequences are deduplicated, and each keeps its most common genes and DNA. These V and J calls are TCRdb output, not the study's own analysis. The sample profile shows more than 10,000 distinct CDR3 sequences; around two thirds of them were found once. The ten largest clones add up to 7.5% to 9.5% of the sample.

The CDR3 runs 12 residues from the cysteine to the phenylalanine. Only the CDR3 region is kept as DNA, spanning 36 bases read in frame from base 1. Deletion took 3 bases off V and 6 bases off J, with a span of 8 bases between the germline ends. This clonotype originated in a human donor who had recovered from COVID-19. The sequence links TRBV12-3 or TRBV12-4 to TRBJ1-1, with the D segment identity uncertain. Source material: CD4+ T cells from blood, cultured in vitro. The nucleotide sequence reads as follows: TGTGCCAGCAGTTTGGAGGGTCCTGAAGCTTTCTTT. Its translation is CASSLEGPEAFF.